This TCR beta chain was obtained from a study of neurological immune-mediated disorders. CDR3 length equals 17 residues. The J segment lost 3 bases and the V segment lost 4 bases, leaving 10 bases of the junction unmatched. Germline assignment: CDR1 SGHTA and CDR2 FQGTGA. The cDNA was produced through 5'RACE with 10-nucleotide random UMIs. Using its own MiXCR run on the 5' RACE reads, TCRdb lists one record per CDR3 protein. The table has some 95,000 distinct CDR3 sequences, approximately 3.3% seen once. From 2 million PBMCs stored at -80 C, the unsorted libraries were generated. Regarding the study as a whole: Patients with HTLV-1-associated myelopathy had the highest level of TCR clonal expansion, whereas patients with multiple sclerosis had the lowest level, falling beneath the level found in healthy controls. Among 34 multiple sclerosis patients, 18 had repertoires that phylogenetic grouping placed in one related-CDR3 cluster, a possible signature.

This clonotype has ten or more counts. Its antigen remains unidentified. This chain joins TRBV7-3 and TRBJ2-7, with 12 nucleotides matching TRBD2. The sequenced sample consisted of PBMCs. The clonotype was recovered from a woman aged 18-29 years with multiple sclerosis. This CDR3 is CASSSPGTSGQNYEQYF. The CDR3 region has the DNA TGTGCCAGCAGCTCCCCGGGGACTAGCGGGCAGAACTACGAGCAGTACTTC.